This is a list of T cell receptor beta chains from one sample in a study of PD-1 blockade in classical Hodgkin lymphoma. Only in-frame clones appear in the TCRdb table, and some are missing; sequencing was by immunoSEQ multiplex PCR. The sample holds about 39,000 clones, around 80% seen once. The specimen comprised peripheral blood mononuclear cells (PBMCs), sampled before the fourth cycle of nivolumab. The receptors shown here come from a human donor with classical Hodgkin lymphoma. Each CDR3 is given with its conserved first and last residue. The D gene is left open where the match is weak.

j_call: TRBJ1-1; v_call: TRBV6-6; d_call: -; cdr3_aa: CASSPLGDMNTEAFF
j_call: TRBJ2-1; v_call: TRBV4-3; d_call: -; cdr3_aa: CASSQVSWVNEQFF
j_call: TRBJ2-6; v_call: TRBV9; d_call: -; cdr3_aa: CASSTFFGANVLTF
j_call: TRBJ2-3; v_call: TRBV4-3; d_call: TRBD2; cdr3_aa: CASSLYPGTSGVADTQYF
j_call: TRBJ2-7; v_call: TRBV28; d_call: TRBD2; cdr3_aa: CASSSGTIPYEQYF
j_call: TRBJ2-7; v_call: TRBV18; d_call: -; cdr3_aa: CASSPLPTYEQYF
j_call: TRBJ1-2; v_call: TRBV7-2; d_call: -; cdr3_aa: CASSLILGPDGYTF
j_call: TRBJ1-2; v_call: TRBV7-2; d_call: -; cdr3_aa: CASSPDSSYGYTF
j_call: TRBJ2-1; v_call: TRBV4-3; d_call: -; cdr3_aa: CASSQDSGGWGSYNEQFF
j_call: TRBJ1-3; v_call: TRBV10-2; d_call: -; cdr3_aa: CASSEEGNTIYF
j_call: TRBJ1-4; v_call: TRBV2; d_call: -; cdr3_aa: CASSPTGGANEKLFF
j_call: TRBJ2-1; v_call: TRBV4-2; d_call: -; cdr3_aa: CASSQAGGGTYNEQFF
j_call: TRBJ2-5; v_call: TRBV9; d_call: TRBD2; cdr3_aa: CASSGGGARETQYF
j_call: TRBJ2-3; v_call: TRBV5-8; d_call: -; cdr3_aa: CASSLGGTGLRTQYF